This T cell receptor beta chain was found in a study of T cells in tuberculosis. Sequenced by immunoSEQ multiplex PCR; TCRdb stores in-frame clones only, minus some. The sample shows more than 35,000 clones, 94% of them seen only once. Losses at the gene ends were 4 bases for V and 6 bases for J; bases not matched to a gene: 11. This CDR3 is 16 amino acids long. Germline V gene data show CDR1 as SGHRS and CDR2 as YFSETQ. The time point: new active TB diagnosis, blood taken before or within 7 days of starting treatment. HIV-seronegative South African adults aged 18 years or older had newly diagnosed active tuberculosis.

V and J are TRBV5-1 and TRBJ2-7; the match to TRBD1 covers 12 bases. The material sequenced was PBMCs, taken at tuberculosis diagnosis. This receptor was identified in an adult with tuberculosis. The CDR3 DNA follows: TGCGCCAGCAGCGTGTACGGGACAGGGGGCCGAGGCGAGCAGTACTTC. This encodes CASSVYGTGGRGEQYF.